One T cell receptor beta chain is described in this entry. This entry comes from a study of blood T cell repertoires in COVID-19. Study-wide background: The cDNA or gDNA used as material had been derived from T cells, B-cell-depleted T cells, or PBMCs.

Patients in Seattle were enrolled during active infection, then followed longitudinally. In the study's own analysis: Estimated nucleated cell counts came from reference gene primer amplification. Here immunoSEQ multiplex PCR was the method, and the copy in TCRdb shows in-frame clones only, minus some. V and J calls and clone size are copied from that table; D and trimming were computed from the DNA. The data contain some 190,000 clones, approximately 87% of them seen just once; the ten biggest clones take up 15% to 20%. The germline gives CDR1 SGHTA, CDR2 FQGNSA. The CDR3 has 14 amino acids. The V end lost 5 bases, the J end lost 6 bases, and 16 bases lay between the germline ends.

J is TRBJ1-2 and V is TRBV7-2; D may be TRBD1 (5 bases). The sequence was collected from an older person with COVID-19, enrolled during active disease. Sequenced sample: peripheral blood. CDR3 region: CASSHASPGHGYTF. CDR3 sequence (DNA): TGTGCCAGCAGCCATGCGTCCCCAGGGCATGGCTACACCTTC.